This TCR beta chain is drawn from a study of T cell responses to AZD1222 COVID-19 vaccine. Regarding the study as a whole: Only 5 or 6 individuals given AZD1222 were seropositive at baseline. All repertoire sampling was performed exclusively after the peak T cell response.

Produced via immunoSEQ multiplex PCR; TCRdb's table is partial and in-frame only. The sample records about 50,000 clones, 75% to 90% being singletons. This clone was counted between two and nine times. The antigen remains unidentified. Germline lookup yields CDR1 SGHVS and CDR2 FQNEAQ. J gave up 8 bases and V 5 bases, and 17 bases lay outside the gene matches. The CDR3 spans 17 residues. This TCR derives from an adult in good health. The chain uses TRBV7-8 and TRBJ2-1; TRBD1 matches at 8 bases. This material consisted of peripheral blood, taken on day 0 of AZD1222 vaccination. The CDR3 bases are TGTGCCAGCAGCCCCCCACGGGGGACAGGTCCCATGGATGAGCAGTTCTTC. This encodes CASSPPRGTGPMDEQFF.